This T cell receptor beta chain was documented in a study of T cell changes during pregnancy in multiple sclerosis (dated by TCRdb to between 2017 and 2020). In terms of the full investigation: The study examined how the T cell repertoire changed over the course of pregnancy in women with multiple sclerosis.

Library method: the immunoSEQ multiplex PCR assay. Entries here come from immuneACCESS through TCRdb and include only in-frame sequences with V and J called. Some clones fail to appear in such tables; in the studies checked, an unresolved V gene covers under half of the shortfall, and the cause of the remainder is unknown. The sample has 50,000 to 70,000 clones on record, more than 90% of them singletons. Approximately 1.5% of the sample rests with the top ten. In the case of this clone: Its antigen is unknown. Base qualities are not provided; no much larger clone lies one nucleotide away.

V and J are trimmed by 5 bases and 2 bases, and the gene matches miss 6 bases of the junction. For CDR1 and CDR2, the germline V gene lists MNHEY and SVGAGI. The CDR3 runs 15 residues from the cysteine to the phenylalanine. The only DNA kept is the CDR3, 45 bases in frame from the first base. The sequencing here drew on peripheral blood, taken in the second trimester of pregnancy. This TCR was recovered from a female donor with multiple sclerosis, enrolled in a pregnancy study. The rearrangement joined TRBV6-5 to TRBJ2-3; TRBD1 matches 8 bases in the middle. CDR3 protein: CASSTLTGVTDTQYF. Here is the DNA: TGTGCCAGCAGTACCCTGACAGGGGTCACAGATACGCAGTATTTT.